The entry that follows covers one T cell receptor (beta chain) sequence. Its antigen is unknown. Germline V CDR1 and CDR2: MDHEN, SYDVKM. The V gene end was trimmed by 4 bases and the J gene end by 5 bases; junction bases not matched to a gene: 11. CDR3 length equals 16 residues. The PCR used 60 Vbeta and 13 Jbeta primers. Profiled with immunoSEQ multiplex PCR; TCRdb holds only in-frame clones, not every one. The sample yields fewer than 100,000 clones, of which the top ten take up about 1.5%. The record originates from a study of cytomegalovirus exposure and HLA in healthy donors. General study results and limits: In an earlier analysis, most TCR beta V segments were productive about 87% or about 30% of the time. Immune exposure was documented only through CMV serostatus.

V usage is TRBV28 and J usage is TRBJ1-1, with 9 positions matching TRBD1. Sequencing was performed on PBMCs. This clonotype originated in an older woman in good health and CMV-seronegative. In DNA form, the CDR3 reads TGTGCCAGCAGTTCGATCGGACAGGGGAGGAATACTGAAGCTTTCTTT. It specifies CASSSIGQGRNTEAFF. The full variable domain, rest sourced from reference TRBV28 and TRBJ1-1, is DVKVTQSSRYLVKRTGEKVFLECVQDMDHENMFWYRQDPGLGLRLIYFSYDVKMKEKGDIPEGYSVSREKKERFSLILESASTNQTSMYLCASSSIGQGRNTEAFFGQGTRLTVV.